These T cell receptor beta chains were read from a single sample in a study of T cell responses to AZD1222 COVID-19 vaccine. Here immunoSEQ multiplex PCR was the method, and the copy in TCRdb shows in-frame clones only, minus some. The sample holds 90,000 to 95,000 clones, around nine tenths seen once. The sample consisted of peripheral blood, taken on day 0 of AZD1222 vaccination. These TCRs come from an adult in good health. CDR3s include the opening cysteine and the closing phenylalanine or tryptophan. The D gene is left open where the match is weak. Size tells how often a clone was seen (once, few, many) or the class of an expanded clone, and some rows leave it out.

j_call | v_call | clone_size | d_call | cdr3_aa | cdr3_nt
TRBJ2-7 | TRBV4-3 | medium-sized | . | CASSQETLGLYEQYF | TGCGCCAGCAGCCAAGAAACTCTCGGGCTCTACGAGCAGTACTTC
TRBJ2-7 | TRBV4-3 | once | TRBD1 | CASSHLTGQGGYEQYF | TGCGCCAGCAGCCATTTGACGGGACAGGGTGGGTACGAGCAGTACTTC
TRBJ2-7 | TRBV5-1 | . | TRBD2 | CASSPGGSSDEQYF | TGCGCCAGCAGCCCGGGAGGCTCAAGTGACGAGCAGTACTTC
TRBJ2-7 | TRBV5-1 | . | TRBD2 | CASSPGTNYEQYF | TGCGCCAGCAGCCCCGGGACTAACTACGAGCAGTACTTC
TRBJ1-6 | TRBV7-2 | . | . | CASSLRQSSTSYNSPLHF | TGTGCCAGCAGCTTGAGACAGAGCTCAACCTCCTATAATTCACCCCTCCACTTT
TRBJ2-7 | TRBV7-9 | . | TRBD1 | CASSLGFRGQERYEQYF | TGTGCCAGCAGCTTAGGGTTTCGGGGACAGGAGCGCTACGAGCAGTACTTC
TRBJ2-7 | TRBV6-2/TRBV6-3 | once | TRBD1 | CASSNRDRGDEQYF | TGTGCCAGCAGTAACCGGGACAGGGGAGACGAGCAGTACTTC
TRBJ1-1 | TRBV25-1 | . | . | CASSELGTPQNTEAFF | TGTGCCAGCAGTGAATTGGGGACTCCTCAGAACACTGAAGCTTTCTTT
TRBJ1-2 | TRBV6-2/TRBV6-3 | . | TRBD1 | CASSYWPGQGPSGYTF | TGTGCCAGCAGTTACTGGCCGGGACAGGGGCCTTCTGGCTACACCTTC
TRBJ2-6 | TRBV6-4 | . | . | CASSDVSGANVLTF | TGTGCCAGCAGTGACGTCTCTGGGGCCAACGTCCTGACTTTC
TRBJ2-7 | TRBV29-1 | . | . | CSVEVLNFGVHEQYF | TGCAGCGTTGAAGTTCTGAACTTCGGGGTCCACGAGCAGTACTTC
TRBJ2-2 | TRBV4-3 | few | . | CASSQDWAGANTGELFF | TGCGCCAGCAGCCAAGATTGGGCAGGCGCGAACACCGGGGAGCTGTTTTTT
TRBJ2-7 | TRBV7-2 | . | . | CASSQSTGTYEQYF | TGTGCCAGCAGCCAAAGCACCGGTACCTACGAGCAGTACTTC
TRBJ2-7 | TRBV12-3/TRBV12-4 | . | . | CASAQGGRGEQYF | TGTGCCAGCGCGCAGGGGGGACGGGGCGAGCAGTACTTC
TRBJ2-7 | TRBV7-9 | . | TRBD2 | CASTLGRGQEQYF | TGTGCCAGCACTTTGGGGAGGGGCCAGGAGCAGTACTTC
TRBJ2-5 | TRBV7-5 | . | . | CARSHRGEGRPQETQYF | TGTGCCAGAAGCCATCGGGGGGAGGGCCGCCCTCAAGAGACCCAGTACTTC
TRBJ1-4 | TRBV4-2 | . | TRBD1 | CASSQEGQGVTNEKLFF | TGTGCCAGCAGCCAAGAAGGGCAGGGGGTGACTAATGAAAAACTGTTTTTT
TRBJ2-5 | TRBV29-1 | . | . | CSGGVRETQYF | TGCAGCGGAGGGGTTCGAGAGACCCAGTACTTC
TRBJ2-2 | TRBV9 | . | . | CASTQGSLNTGELFF | TGTGCCAGCACCCAGGGGTCCCTGAACACCGGGGAGCTGTTTTTT
TRBJ1-2 | TRBV18 | . | . | CASSAGADYGYTF | TGTGCCAGCTCAGCAGGGGCGGACTATGGCTACACCTTC
TRBJ1-6 | TRBV28 | . | TRBD1 | CASSPGARGDSPLHF | TGTGCCAGCAGTCCGGGGGCCAGGGGGGATTCACCCCTCCACTTT
TRBJ1-3 | TRBV5-1 | . | . | CASSGDLLNSGNTIYF | TGCGCCAGCAGCGGAGACCTCTTGAACTCTGGAAACACCATATATTTT
TRBJ2-7 | TRBV9 | . | . | CASSPVTGTEYEQYF | TGTGCCAGCAGCCCGGTCACCGGGACCGAATACGAGCAGTACTTC
TRBJ2-1 | TRBV5-1 | . | TRBD1 | CASSLDPLTGDSRFF | TGCGCCAGCAGCTTGGATCCCCTAACAGGGGATTCTCGGTTCTTC
TRBJ2-3 | TRBV3-1/TRBV3-2 | . | . | CASSYRTDTQYF | TGTGCCAGCAGCTACCGCACAGATACGCAGTATTTT
TRBJ2-7 | TRBV28 | . | . | CASSFRHYEQYF | TGTGCCAGCAGTTTCCGCCACTACGAGCAGTACTTC
TRBJ2-1 | TRBV7-8 | . | . | CASSSGPEIGEQFF | TGTGCCAGCAGCTCCGGACCCGAAATAGGGGAGCAGTTCTTC
TRBJ1-1 | TRBV19 | . | . | CASSSAREGTEAFF | TGTGCCAGTAGTTCTGCGCGGGAGGGCACTGAAGCTTTCTTT
TRBJ2-3 | TRBV9 | . | TRBD2 | CASSVGTSGTWDTQYF | TGTGCCAGCAGCGTAGGGACTAGCGGGACCTGGGATACGCAGTATTTT
TRBJ1-1 | TRBV5-1 | once | . | CASSLSYSLNTEAFF | TGCGCCAGCAGCTTGTCTTACAGTTTGAACACTGAAGCTTTCTTT
TRBJ2-7 | TRBV19 | . | TRBD1 | CASSETDRSSYEQYF | TGTGCCAGTAGTGAGACGGACAGGAGCTCCTACGAGCAGTACTTC
TRBJ1-2 | TRBV28 | . | . | CASSSGVGYGYTF | TGTGCCAGCAGTTCGGGGGTAGGATATGGCTACACCTTC
TRBJ1-1 | TRBV6-1 | . | . | CASSEGRRMNTEAFF | TGTGCCAGCAGTGAAGGGAGGCGGATGAACACTGAAGCTTTCTTT